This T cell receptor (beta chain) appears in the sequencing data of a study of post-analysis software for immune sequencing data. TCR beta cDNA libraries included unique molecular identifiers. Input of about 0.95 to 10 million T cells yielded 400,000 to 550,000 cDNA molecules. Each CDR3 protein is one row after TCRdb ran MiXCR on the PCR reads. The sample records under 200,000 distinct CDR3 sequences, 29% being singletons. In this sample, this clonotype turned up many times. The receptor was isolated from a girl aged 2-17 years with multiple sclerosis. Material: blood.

The CDR3 coding sequence is TGCAGCGTTGAAGTAGGGGATTGGGAGACCCAGTACTTC. It translates to CSVEVGDWETQYF. The chain links TRBV29-1 to TRBJ2-5; TRBD1 is a possible D gene (5 bases). The CDR3 length is 13 residues. CDR1 and CDR2 from the germline V gene are SQVTM and ANQGSEA. V lost 1 base, J lost 5 bases, and 11 bases lay in between.